Reported below is one T cell receptor (beta chain). Antigen unknown. Clones were sequenced by immunoSEQ multiplex PCR, and TCRdb holds only the in-frame ones, with some missing. The sample includes over 120,000 clones, approximately 89% of them seen just once. There are 16 residues in the CDR3. The V gene's germline CDR1 is SGHTA and CDR2 FQGNSA. Trimming removed 5 bases from V and 7 bases from J, with 21 bases in between. This entry is derived from a study of cytomegalovirus exposure and HLA in healthy donors. General study findings and limits: Reportedly, cytomegalovirus status was diagnosed with high sensitivity and specificity. Subsequent analysis showed first-cohort TCR clusters tending to co-occur in more than 90 validation repertoires.

This sequence joins TRBV7-2 and TRBJ2-1; D is possibly TRBD1 (6 bases). Sequencing was carried out using PBMCs. This TCR was recovered from a woman aged 18-30 years in good health and CMV-seropositive. The CDR3 DNA sequence: TGTGCCAGCAGCCCCCAGATGGGGGCTAAGGGGAATGAGCAGTTCTTC. Translating it yields CASSPQMGAKGNEQFF.